These 15 T cell receptor beta chains were all obtained from the same sample, sequenced in a study of blood T cells in healthy people across ages. Primed by a sample-barcoded 5' primer and a J-beta primer mix, a second PCR proceeded for about 7 to 12 cycles. A single record per CDR3 protein comes from TCRdb applying MiXCR to the 5' RACE reads. This sample carries about 1.6 million distinct CDR3 sequences, about 35% of them seen once, and the ten largest clones take roughly 10%. The sequenced sample consisted of blood. The receptors originated from a woman under 40 in good health.

The V call is TRBV7-2, the J call TRBJ2-1, with 12 bases matching TRBD2. This CDR3 is built from 17 residues. Losses at the gene ends were 7 bases for V and 9 bases for J; bases not matched to a gene: 16. Germline assignment: CDR1 SGHTA and CDR2 FQGNSA. CDR3 sequence reads: CASNSTGLAGGLVEQFF. CDR3 in DNA: TGTGCCAGCAACTCAACGGGGCTAGCGGGGGGGCTCGTTGAGCAGTTCTTC.

The genes are TRBV2 and TRBJ1-1, with D possibly being TRBD1 (6 bases). The CDR3 spans 13 residues. With 7 bases removed from V and 2 bases from J, the gap between germline ends came to 11 bases. The germline V gene encodes CDR1 SNHLY and CDR2 FYNNEI. CDR3 nucleotide sequence: TGTGCCAGCACCAAGGGACATAACACTGAAGCTTTCTTT. It is translated as CASTKGHNTEAFF.

This clonotype has a single count. This CDR3 reads CASQGERASYEQYF. The CDR3 DNA follows: TGTGCCAGCCAGGGGGAGCGGGCGTCCTACGAGCAGTACTTC. V usage is TRBV2 and J usage is TRBJ2-7; D may be TRBD1 (7 bases). The V gene's germline CDR1 is SNHLY and CDR2 FYNNEI. Between the trimmed V and J ends, which lost 8 bases and 1 base, there was a span of 15 bases. The CDR3 consists of 14 residues. The full variable domain, with the rest looked up from reference TRBV2 and TRBJ2-7, is EPEVTQTPSHQVTQMGQEVILRCVPISNHLYFYWYRQILGQKVEFLVSFYNNEISEKSEIFDDQFSVERPDGSNFTLKIRSTKLEDSAMYFCASQGERASYEQYFGPGTRLTVT.

Only a few counts were recorded for this clonotype. V and J are TRBV29-1 and TRBJ2-1, with 13 bases identical to TRBD2. V dropped 6 bases and J dropped 5; count of bases not matched to a gene: 1. The germline gives CDR1 SQVTM, CDR2 ANQGSEA. The CDR3 has 13 amino acids. The DNA of the CDR3 is TGCAGCGTACTAGCGGGAGGGAACAATGAGCAGTTCTTC. Protein sequence: CSVLAGGNNEQFF.

This clonotype was counted only a few times. The CDR3 DNA sequence: TGTGCCTGGAGTTGGGGCAGGGGAGACACAGATACGCAGTATTTT. Translated, it gives CAWSWGRGDTDTQYF. V and J are TRBV30 and TRBJ2-3, with D perhaps matching TRBD1 (6 bases). Germline CDR1 GTSNPN, CDR2 SVGIG (reference sequence). CDR3 length equals 15 residues. V lost 2 bases to trimming and J lost 2 bases, with 14 bases between them.

The chain links TRBV7-9 to TRBJ2-1; a weak D match, TRBD2 (6 bases). Germline CDR1 and CDR2: SEHNR and FQNEAQ (reference sequence). Trimming stripped 5 bases from V and 12 bases from J, with 14 bases between. The length of the CDR3 is 12 residues. For the CDR3, the DNA is TGTGCCAGCAGCCCCAGCTCGCGGGGGCAGTTCTTC. Amino acid sequence: CASSPSSRGQFF.

The chain has TRBV20-1 and TRBJ1-5, with TRBD1 as a possible D gene (6 bases). With 6 bases removed from V and 6 bases from J, the gap between germline ends came to 12 bases. Germline CDR1 reads DFQATT; CDR2 reads SNEGSKA (reference sequence). The CDR3 covers 12 residues. CDR3 protein: CSAHTGTQPQHF. The DNA for the CDR3 is TGCAGTGCGCATACAGGGACTCAGCCCCAGCATTTT.

This clonotype was seen only a few times. The V and J genes are TRBV4-1 and TRBJ2-2; 9 nucleotides match TRBD2. The germline V gene encodes CDR1 MGHRA and CDR2 YSYEKL. The ends lost 0 bases at V and 1 base at J; junction bases unmatched: 9. The CDR3 sequence is 19 residues long. CDR3 residues: CASSQDPRLAGWNTGELFF. The DNA for the CDR3 is TGCGCCAGCAGCCAAGATCCGCGGCTAGCGGGGTGGAACACCGGGGAGCTGTTTTTT.

This clonotype came up a few times. The rearrangement uses TRBV28 and TRBJ2-5; D unresolved. The DNA end is more similar to TRBJ2-7, so the J call may be wrong. Germline V gene sequence: CDR1 MDHEN, CDR2 SYDVKM. The CDR3 extends over 11 amino acids. As DNA, the CDR3 is TGTGCCAGCAGTTGGAACAGCGAGCAGTACTTC. This translates into CASSWNSEQYF.

This clonotype was picked up a small number of times. This chain joins TRBV12-3 or TRBV12-4 and TRBJ2-7; 7 nucleotides line up with TRBD1. The CDR3 has 17 amino acids. The V and J ends lost 6 bases and 4 bases, in that order; junction bases with no gene match: 18. CDR3 DNA: TGTGCCAGCAGCCAAAGGGACAGTGTTCTGGATCCGTACGAGCAGTACTTC. This encodes CASSQRDSVLDPYEQYF.

The V call is TRBV25-1, the J call TRBJ2-5; D unclear. From germline, CDR1 is MGHDK and CDR2 SYGVNS. The V end lost 4 bases, the J end lost 14 bases, and 29 bases lay between the germline ends. The CDR3 is made up of 16 amino acids. The CDR3 protein is CASSGTLGPLNYEHYF. In nucleotides, the CDR3 is TGTGCCAGCAGTGGTACGCTAGGGCCCCTCAACTACGAGCACTACTTC.

The CDR3 loop reads CASSFAPSYEQYF. DNA of the CDR3: TGTGCCAGCAGCTTCGCGCCGTCCTACGAGCAGTACTTC. This sequence joins TRBV11-1 and TRBJ2-7; D is undetermined. The CDR3 totals 13 residues. Trimming took off 3 bases at V and 1 base at J, with 7 bases between the two ends. Germline values: CDR1 SGHAT, CDR2 FQDESV (reference sequence).

Note on this clonotype: An end of the junction differs from the germline gene, which may be a read error. The J gene is TRBJ2-7, the V gene TRBV5-1; D gene unclear. The CDR3 has 14 residues. The germline V gene has CDR1 SGHRS and CDR2 YFSETQ. CDR3 in amino acids: CAGSFRSPAYEQYF. The CDR3, as DNA: TGCGCCGGCAGCTTTCGGAGCCCTGCCTACGAGCAGTACTTC.

In its sample, this clonotype was seen a few times. The chain employs TRBV7-3 and TRBJ2-7, with D unresolved. The ends were cut back, 5 bases at V and 3 bases at J, with 20 bases in the middle. This CDR3 has 16 amino acids. Germline loops: CDR1 SGHTA, CDR2 FQGTGA. This CDR3 reads CASSPLSRTENYEQYF. In DNA, the CDR3 is TGTGCCAGCAGCCCCTTGTCCCGGACCGAAAACTACGAGCAGTACTTC.

This clonotype was counted a few times. The V gene is TRBV20-1, the J gene TRBJ2-1, with D possibly being TRBD2 (6 bases). Germline CDR1 is DFQATT and CDR2 is SNEGSKA (reference sequence). The CDR3 is made up of 17 amino acids. V was shortened by 0 bases and J by 3 bases, with 18 bases between the two germline ends. CDR3 region: CSARDLPVAGSYNEQFF. CDR3 DNA sequence: TGCAGTGCTAGAGATCTACCCGTCGCGGGGAGCTACAATGAGCAGTTCTTC.